Below, 20 T cell receptor beta chains from the same sample are listed, as sequenced in a study of blood T cell repertoires in COVID-19. Generated by immunoSEQ multiplex PCR, the TCRdb table keeps only in-frame clones and is missing some. The sample has approximately 340,000 clones; approximately 91% are singletons. Sequenced sample: PBMCs or T cells enriched from blood (not recorded which). The origin of the receptors is a woman aged 40-49 years who had been exposed to COVID-19.

On this clone: A read error may account for a junction end that differs from germline. J is TRBJ1-2 and V is TRBV12-3 or TRBV12-4, with 10 bases matching TRBD1. The CDR3 runs 12 residues. The CDR3 DNA sequence: TGTGCCAGCAGCCTGACAGGGGGCGGGAATGGGTTC. It yields the protein CASSLTGGGNGF.

The CDR3 region has the DNA TGTGCCAGCAGCCAGGGTAGCTCCGGGGAGCTGTTTTTT. Its translation: CASSQGSSGELFF. The chain carries TRBV13 and TRBJ2-2; D perhaps matches TRBD1 (5 bases). This CDR3 region has 13 residues. Per germline, CDR1 PRHDT and CDR2 FYEKMQ (reference sequence). Trimming took 5 bases from V and 6 from J, leaving 10 bases between them.

V usage is TRBV19 and J usage is TRBJ2-7; weak D call: TRBD2 (5 bases). Trimming pared 3 bases from V and 5 bases from J, leaving 14 bases between. The CDR3 runs 14 residues. The germline V gene has CDR1 LNHDA and CDR2 SQIVND (reference sequence). For the CDR3, the DNA is TGTGCCAGTAGTATGCGGGCGGCTAGCCACGAGCAGTACTTC. This gives the protein CASSMRAASHEQYF.

V and J are TRBV7-2 and TRBJ2-3; 9 bases fit TRBD2. With V trimmed by 6 bases and J by 1 base, 5 bases remained unmatched. The CDR3 contains 15 residues. CDR1 and CDR2 (germline): SGHTA, FQGNSA. The CDR3 reads CASSNSGRGTDTQYF. In DNA form, the CDR3 reads TGTGCCAGCAGTAATAGCGGGAGAGGCACAGATACGCAGTATTTT.

This clone was found once. V gene TRBV12-5 combines with J gene TRBJ1-6; TRBD1 is a possible D gene (6 bases). The CDR3 has 17 amino acids. V lost 0 bases to trimming and J lost 7 bases, with 16 bases between them. Germline loops: CDR1 LGHNT, CDR2 FRNRAP. This CDR3 reads CASGLVLEGGSNSPLHF. The CDR3 DNA follows: TGTGCTAGTGGTTTGGTACTCGAAGGGGGTTCGAATTCACCCCTCCACTTT.

V is TRBV7-2 and J is TRBJ1-4; D is unresolved. CDR1 SGHTA and CDR2 FQGNSA come from the germline V gene. Trimming shortened V by 1 base and J by 0 bases, and 9 bases separated the two germline ends. The CDR3 consists of 16 residues. This chain's CDR3 is CASSLEAGSTNEKLFF. The DNA of the CDR3 is TGTGCCAGCAGCTTAGAGGCGGGCTCAACTAATGAAAAACTGTTTTTT.

The chain combines TRBV5-1 with TRBJ1-5; 8 bases agree with TRBD1. Germline V gene data show CDR1 as SGHRS and CDR2 as YFSETQ. J lost 4 bases, V lost 4 bases, and 7 bases had no gene match. The CDR3 extends over 15 amino acids. This chain's CDR3 is CASSLGGQVNQPQHF. CDR3 coding DNA: TGCGCCAGCAGCCTAGGGGGACAGGTGAATCAGCCCCAGCATTTT.

The chain has TRBV3-1 (or the pseudogene TRBV3-2) and TRBJ2-3, with TRBD2 as a possible D gene (5 bases). The CDR3 contains 16 residues. The germline V gene has CDR1 LGHDT and CDR2 YNNKEL (reference sequence). V lost 4 bases and J 1 base, leaving 15 bases between the germline ends. The CDR3 coding sequence is TGTGCCAGCAGCCGAAACAGACCGCGGGGCACAGATACGCAGTATTTT. Its translation: CASSRNRPRGTDTQYF.

The chain has TRBV7-2 and TRBJ2-3; TRBD1 is a possible D gene (5 bases). This CDR3 has 14 amino acids. The ends were cut back, 4 bases at V and 4 bases at J, with 12 bases in the middle. Germline values: CDR1 SGHTA, CDR2 FQGNSA. The CDR3 spells CASSSRQGADTQYF. The CDR3 nucleotides are TGTGCCAGCAGCTCACGCCAAGGGGCAGATACGCAGTATTTT.

This rearrangement joins TRBV7-6 to TRBJ2-5; TRBD2 is a possible D gene (6 bases). This CDR3 spans 14 amino acids. The ends were cut back, 4 bases at V and 2 bases at J, with 11 bases in the middle. Germline V gene sequence: CDR1 SGHVS, CDR2 FNYEAQ. CDR3: CASSSGTGQETQYF. As DNA, the CDR3 is TGTGCCAGCAGCTCCGGGACTGGGCAAGAGACCCAGTACTTC.

The chain recombines TRBV9 with TRBJ2-1; 10 positions agree with TRBD2. This CDR3 contains 17 residues. The V gene end was trimmed by 0 bases and the J gene end by 6 bases; junction bases not matched to a gene: 9. Germline CDR1 is SGDLS and CDR2 is YYNGEE. This CDR3 is CASSVGDSLAGVNEQFF. CDR3 sequence (DNA): TGTGCCAGCAGCGTAGGAGATTCCCTAGCGGGGGTCAATGAGCAGTTCTTC.

V and J are TRBV10-2 and TRBJ2-7; D may be TRBD2 (6 bases). Germline CDR1 is WSHSY and CDR2 is SAAADI. The CDR3 contains 14 residues. Deletions cut 8 bases from V and 2 bases from J, with 16 bases between. In DNA, the CDR3 is TGCGCCAGCGCCTTCGGGGGACCCCCCTACGAGCAGTACTTC. Its protein product is CASAFGGPPYEQYF.

The rearrangement joins TRBV30 to TRBJ1-4, with TRBD1 matching 7 bases. Germline V gives CDR1 GTSNPN, CDR2 SVGIG (reference sequence). The CDR3 totals 12 residues. J lost 7 bases, V lost 1 base, and 0 bases had no gene match. The CDR3 DNA is TGTGCCTGGAGTGACAGGGGTGAAAAACTGTTTTTT. Encoded protein: CAWSDRGEKLFF.

In this sample, this clone turned up once. The CDR3 DNA reads TGTGCCAGCAGTTACTTGAGCGGTTCCAAGGACTACACCTTC. It yields the protein CASSYLSGSKDYTF. V usage is TRBV6-2 or TRBV6-3 and J usage is TRBJ1-2, with D uncertain. V lost 1 base, J lost 10 bases, and 16 bases lay in between. There are 14 residues in the CDR3. Per the germline V gene, CDR1 is MNHEY and CDR2 is SVGEGT.

V gene TRBV18 combines with J gene TRBJ2-1; the D gene is possibly TRBD2 (5 bases). Deletions cut 1 base from V and 8 bases from J, with 12 bases between. Germline V gene lookup returns CDR1 KGHSH and CDR2 LQKENI. The CDR3 consists of 14 residues. In DNA form, the CDR3 reads TGTGCCAGCTCACCACAACTAGTTGAGGATGAGCAGTTCTTC. Translation: CASSPQLVEDEQFF.

The V call is TRBV6-6, the J call TRBJ2-5, with 8 bases aligning to TRBD1. The CDR3 sequence is 16 residues long. From germline, CDR1 is MNHNY and CDR2 SVGAGI (reference sequence). The J segment lost 5 bases and the V segment lost 2 bases, leaving 10 bases of the junction unmatched. The CDR3 loop is CASSYRNTGGDETQYF. In DNA, the CDR3 is TGTGCCAGCAGTTACCGCAATACAGGGGGTGACGAGACCCAGTACTTC.

This clone has a handful of counts. V usage is TRBV6-5 and J usage is TRBJ1-3, with 7 bases identical to TRBD1. Per germline, CDR1 MNHEY and CDR2 SVGAGI. Losses at the gene ends were 5 bases for V and 1 base for J; bases not matched to a gene: 5. The CDR3 is 15 residues long. The CDR3 DNA sequence: TGTGCCAGCAGTACTCGACAGGGATCTGGAAACACCATATATTTT. This gives the protein CASSTRQGSGNTIYF.

The gene calls are TRBV13 and TRBJ1-1, with D uncertain. The length of the CDR3 is 14 residues. Germline V lookup: CDR1 PRHDT, CDR2 FYEKMQ (reference sequence). The ends were cut back, 3 bases at V and 3 bases at J, with 11 bases in the middle. The CDR3 sequence is CASSFSVGHTEAFF. CDR3 bases: TGTGCCAGCAGCTTTTCGGTGGGCCACACTGAAGCTTTCTTT.

The chain's CDR3 is CASSQALTSGGYNEQFF. The CDR3 DNA is TGCGCCAGCAGCCAAGCGTTAACTAGCGGGGGTTACAATGAGCAGTTCTTC. The J gene is TRBJ2-1, the V gene TRBV4-1; 11 bases map to TRBD2. Germline V gives CDR1 MGHRA, CDR2 YSYEKL. Germline trimming cut 1 base from V and 4 bases from J; bases unmatched to any gene: 6. CDR3 length equals 17 residues.

V gene TRBV30 combines with J gene TRBJ1-4; D unclear. Germline lookup yields CDR1 GTSNPN and CDR2 SVGIG (reference sequence). This CDR3 is built from 15 residues. V lost 1 base, J lost 7 bases, and 16 bases lay in between. CDR3 sequence reads: CAWSASTRQSEKLFF. CDR3 DNA: TGTGCCTGGAGTGCAAGTACGAGACAAAGTGAAAAACTGTTTTTT.